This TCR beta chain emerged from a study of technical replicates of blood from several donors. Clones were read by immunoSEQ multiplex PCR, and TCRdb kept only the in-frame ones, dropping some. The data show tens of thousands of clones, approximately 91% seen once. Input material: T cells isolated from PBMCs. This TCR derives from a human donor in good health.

The CDR3 DNA reads as TGTGCCAGCAGTGACGAGGGGCAGCGGGACGCAGATACGCAGTATTTT. It translates to CASSDEGQRDADTQYF. The gene calls are TRBV6-4 and TRBJ2-3; 7 nucleotides match TRBD2. The CDR3 loop spans 16 amino acids. The trim removed 2 bases at V and 4 bases at J, leaving 9 bases unmatched. Germline CDR1 and CDR2: MRHNA and SNTAGT.